Listed below are T cell receptor beta chains from one sample, sequenced in a study of shared clonotypes between healthy human individuals. The method was immunoSEQ multiplex PCR; TCRdb's version includes in-frame clones alone and lacks a portion of them. Found here are millions of clones, about 92% of them singletons; the top ten hold about 1.5%. The sample consisted of naive CD8+ T cells from PBMCs. These receptors all stem from a man between 18 and 29 years old in good health. Some clones in this sample may be carry-over from other donors' samples. Each CDR3 is given with its conserved first and last residue. Each record gives: V gene, D gene, J gene, clone size, CDR3 protein, CDR3 DNA. D genes are given only for firm matches. For some rows the clone size is stated as once, few or many, or as a class when expanded; others skip it.

TRBV28	-	TRBJ2-5	-	CASSFLVGETQYF	TGTGCCAGCAGTTTCCTGGTCGGGGAGACCCAGTACTTC
TRBV11-2	-	TRBJ2-7	-	CASSFGISSEQYF	TGTGCCAGCAGCTTCGGGATCTCTAGCGAGCAGTACTTC
TRBV29-1	-	TRBJ2-3	-	CSGMPNAGVSDTQYF	TGCAGCGGCATGCCCAATGCAGGGGTTTCAGATACGCAGTATTTT
TRBV19	TRBD2	TRBJ2-2	-	CAGSASTSGANTGELFF	TGTGCCGGCAGTGCCTCAACTAGCGGGGCGAACACCGGGGAGCTGTTTTTT
TRBV7-9	-	TRBJ1-1	-	CASSSSRPGHRYSPEAFF	TGTGCCAGCAGCTCATCGAGACCGGGACATCGGTATAGCCCTGAAGCTTTCTTT
TRBV10-1	-	TRBJ2-7	-	CASSEAGQTYEQYF	TGCGCCAGCAGTGAGGCCGGACAGACCTACGAGCAGTACTTC
TRBV19	-	TRBJ1-5	-	CASMDRAIRDPQHF	TGTGCCAGTATGGACAGAGCCATCAGGGACCCCCAGCATTTT
TRBV19	-	TRBJ2-7	-	CASSAVGGYEQYF	TGTGCCAGTAGTGCCGTTGGGGGTTACGAGCAGTACTTC
TRBV11-2	TRBD2	TRBJ2-1	-	CASSLGPSGRAWEQFF	TGTGCCAGCAGCTTAGGGCCTAGCGGGAGGGCCTGGGAGCAGTTCTTC
TRBV4-1	TRBD2	TRBJ2-1	-	CASSQDPGRGWEDEQFF	TGCGCCAGCAGCCAAGATCCGGGGAGGGGATGGGAGGATGAGCAGTTCTTC
TRBV7-3	-	TRBJ2-7	-	CASSPGGGASYEQYF	TGTGCCAGCAGCCCAGGGGGGGGCGCCTCCTACGAGCAGTACTTC
TRBV5-1	TRBD1	TRBJ2-7	-	CASSEGQGNYEQYF	TGCGCCAGCAGCGAGGGACAGGGAAACTACGAGCAGTACTTC
TRBV2	-	TRBJ2-5	-	CASRDRDRPPETQYF	TGTGCCAGCAGGGACCGGGACCGTCCCCCAGAGACCCAGTACTTC
TRBV7-9	-	TRBJ2-2	-	CASSFSAGELFF	TGTGCCAGCAGCTTTTCGGCTGGGGAGCTGTTTTTT
TRBV28	-	TRBJ2-1	-	CASSGSLYYNEQFF	TGTGCCAGCAGCGGGTCCCTTTACTACAATGAGCAGTTCTTC
TRBV28	TRBD1	TRBJ2-7	-	CASSRVGQGSYEQYF	TGTGCCAGCAGTCGGGTGGGACAGGGATCCTACGAGCAGTACTTC
TRBV28	-	TRBJ1-5	few	CASSPRSSNQPQHF	TGTGCCAGCAGTCCTCGGAGTAGCAATCAGCCCCAGCATTTT
TRBV27	-	TRBJ1-2	-	CASSPSRRTAIGYTF	TGTGCCAGCAGCCCCTCTCGTCGTACGGCCATCGGCTACACCTTC